This T cell receptor (beta chain) is drawn from a study of T cell responses to AZD1222 COVID-19 vaccine. Germline-derived CDR1 and CDR2 are SGHDN and FVKESK. The CDR3 runs 14 residues. Between the trimmed V and J ends, which lost 1 base and 9 bases, there was a span of 14 bases. Overall study findings and caveats: Reportedly, close to half of spike-specific TCRs are directed against unmutated variant regions.

Libraries were prepared by immunoSEQ multiplex PCR; TCRdb keeps only in-frame clonotypes and omits some of them. In the table there are tens of thousands of clones, roughly 91% of which are singletons. Concerning this clone itself: Its antigen remains unknown.

The sequence came from an adult who received the AZD1222 COVID-19 vaccine. The V and J genes are TRBV14 and TRBJ2-3; a possible D gene is TRBD2 (6 bases). The source was peripheral blood, collected 28 days after the second AZD1222 dose. CDR3 bases: TGTGCCAGCAGCCAAGTTAGGACCGGAGGGACGCAGTATTTT. This codes for CASSQVRTGGTQYF.